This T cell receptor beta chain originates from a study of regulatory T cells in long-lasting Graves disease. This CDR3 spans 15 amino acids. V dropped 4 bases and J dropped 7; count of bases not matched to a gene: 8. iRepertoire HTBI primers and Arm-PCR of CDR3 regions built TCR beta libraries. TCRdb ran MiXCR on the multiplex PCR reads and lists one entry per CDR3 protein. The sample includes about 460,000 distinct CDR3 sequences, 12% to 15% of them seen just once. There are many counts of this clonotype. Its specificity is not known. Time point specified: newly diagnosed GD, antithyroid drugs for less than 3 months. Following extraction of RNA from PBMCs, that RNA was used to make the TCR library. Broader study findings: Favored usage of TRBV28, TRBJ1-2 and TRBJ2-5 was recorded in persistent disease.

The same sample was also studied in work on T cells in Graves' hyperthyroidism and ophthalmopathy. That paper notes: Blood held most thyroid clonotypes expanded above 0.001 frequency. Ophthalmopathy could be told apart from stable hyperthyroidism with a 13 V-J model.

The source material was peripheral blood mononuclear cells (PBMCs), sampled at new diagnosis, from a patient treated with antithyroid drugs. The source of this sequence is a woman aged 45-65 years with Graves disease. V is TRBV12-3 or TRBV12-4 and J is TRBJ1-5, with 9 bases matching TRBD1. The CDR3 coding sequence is TGTGCCAGCAGTTCCGGGACAGGGTTGGGGCAGCCCCAGCATTTT. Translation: CASSSGTGLGQPQHF.